This T cell receptor beta chain was identified in a study of blood T cell repertoires in COVID-19. Whole-study context: Donors in the United States, Italy and Spain gave samples during acute or convalescent COVID-19.

How the authors handled the data: The authors estimated nucleated cell counts from reference gene primer amplification. Sequencing used immunoSEQ multiplex PCR; TCRdb keeps in-frame clones, though not all of them. V and J calls and clone size are copied from that table; D and trimming were computed from the DNA. The table has about 90,000 clones, over 75% seen once. The CDR3 extends over 14 amino acids. Germline values: CDR1 KGHSH, CDR2 LQKENI. The trim removed 3 bases at V and 5 bases at J, leaving 1 base unmatched. J is TRBJ2-1 and V is TRBV18; 10 positions match TRBD2. Sequenced sample: peripheral blood. This TCR came from a human donor in a cohort sampled during active COVID-19. CDR3: CASSPGLANNEQFF. The CDR3 DNA follows: TGTGCCAGCTCACCGGGACTAGCGAACAATGAGCAGTTCTTC.